A single sample gave rise to the 26 T cell receptor beta chains below, sequenced in a study of blood T cell repertoires in COVID-19. Data came from immunoSEQ multiplex PCR; TCRdb stores just in-frame clones and leaves some out. The repertoire holds more than 300,000 clones, with 89% as singletons. Input material: peripheral blood. These receptors originate from a man between 18 and 29 years old who had recovered from COVID-19.

The CDR3 reads CASSLAGLEGYTF. The CDR3 nucleotides are TGTGCCAGCAGTTTAGCAGGCTTGGAGGGCTACACCTTC. The chain employs TRBV12-3 or TRBV12-4 and TRBJ1-2; D gene unclear. V was clipped by 0 bases and J by 8 bases, with 10 bases between them. CDR3 size: 13 residues.

This clone has more than one count but fewer than ten. The V and J genes are TRBV5-4 and TRBJ1-1; 8 positions match TRBD1. The CDR3 is 14 amino acids. CDR1 is SGHNT and CDR2 is YYREEE in the germline V gene (reference sequence). V shed 5 bases, J shed 3 bases, and the junction held 6 bases outside the gene matches. CDR3 sequence reads: CASSRGQVDTEAFF. Here the CDR3 DNA reads TGTGCCAGCAGTCGGGGACAGGTAGACACTGAAGCTTTCTTT. The whole variable domain, remainder taken from reference TRBV5-4 and TRBJ1-1, is ETGVTQSPTHLIKTRGQQVTLRCSSQSGHNTVSWYQQALGQGPQFIFQYYREEENGRGNFPPRFSGLQFPNYSSELNVNALELDDSALYLCASSRGQVDTEAFFGQGTRLTVV.

A note on this clone: The sample carries other DNA sequences with the same CDR3. The chain carries TRBV4-1 and TRBJ1-2, with no clear D. This CDR3 region has 14 residues. V shed 1 base and J shed 1 base, with 7 bases lying between them. Germline V gene lookup returns CDR1 MGHRA and CDR2 YSYEKL. CDR3 in DNA: TGCGCCAGCAGCCAAGGCGGGGTTAACTATGGCTACACCTTC. It is translated as CASSQGGVNYGYTF.

The chain carries TRBV20-1 and TRBJ1-2; TRBD1 might be the D (5 bases). The V end was cut by 4 bases, the J end by 5 bases, with 8 bases between. CDR3 length: 11 amino acids. Germline CDR1 reads DFQATT; CDR2 reads SNEGSKA (reference sequence). The CDR3 protein is CSAKAGYGYTF. The CDR3 nucleotides read TGCAGTGCTAAAGCAGGGTATGGCTACACCTTC.

The CDR3 protein is CSVTRITGNTEAFF. CDR3 coding DNA: TGCAGCGTTACTCGAATTACAGGGAACACTGAAGCTTTCTTT. The chain has TRBV29-1 and TRBJ1-1; D is possibly TRBD1 (5 bases). Trimming pared 5 bases from V and 1 base from J, leaving 14 bases between. The CDR3 runs to 14 residues. Germline loops: CDR1 SQVTM, CDR2 ANQGSEA.

J is TRBJ2-1 and V is TRBV27; perhaps TRBD2 as D (6 bases). This CDR3 has 13 residues. With 5 bases removed from V and 5 bases from J, the gap between germline ends came to 10 bases. CDR1 is MNHEY, CDR2 SMNVEV, per germline (reference sequence). The CDR3 here is CASSLGTHNEQFF. CDR3 coding DNA: TGTGCCAGCAGTCTAGGGACTCACAATGAGCAGTTCTTC.

The CDR3 loop is CASSFILNRGRGTQYF. In DNA form, the CDR3 reads TGTGCCAGCAGTTTTATCCTTAACAGGGGGAGGGGTACGCAGTATTTT. The chain employs TRBV27 and TRBJ2-3, with TRBD1 as a possible D gene (8 bases). V was clipped by 3 bases and J by 8 bases, with 21 bases between them. CDR3 length: 16 residues. CDR1 is MNHEY, CDR2 SMNVEV, per germline (reference sequence).

J is TRBJ2-3 and V is TRBV5-1; the D is unclear. V lost 0 bases to trimming and J lost 0 bases, with 11 bases between them. The CDR3 is made up of 16 amino acids. The germline V gene has CDR1 SGHRS and CDR2 YFSETQ. CDR3 residues: CASSLGERSSTDTQYF. The CDR3 DNA follows: TGCGCCAGCAGCTTGGGCGAGCGTTCTAGCACAGATACGCAGTATTTT.

This clone was seen only once. The V gene is TRBV27, the J gene TRBJ2-7; TRBD2 matches 10 bases. CDR3 size: 15 residues. Germline V gives CDR1 MNHEY, CDR2 SMNVEV (reference sequence). The V and J ends lost 3 bases and 5 bases, in that order; junction bases with no gene match: 7. The CDR3 region has the DNA TGTGCCAGCAGTTTCCAGGGGACTAGCGCTGACGAGCAGTACTTC. This translates into CASSFQGTSADEQYF.

The chain joins TRBV7-9 to TRBJ1-6; maybe TRBD1 (6 bases). Germline V CDR1 and CDR2: SEHNR, FQNEAQ (reference sequence). There are 16 residues in the CDR3. Trimming took 4 bases from V and 7 from J, leaving 17 bases between them. CDR3 region: CASSSALTGPNSPLHF. CDR3 DNA: TGTGCCAGCAGCTCCGCCCTGACAGGCCCAAATTCACCCCTCCACTTT.

The rearrangement joins TRBV5-1 to TRBJ2-2; TRBD2 matches at 7 bases. V was pared by 1 base and J by 0 bases, with 6 bases of the junction left unmatched. CDR1 and CDR2 from the germline V gene are SGHRS and YFSETQ. This CDR3 has 17 amino acids. The DNA of the CDR3 is TGCGCCAGCAGCTTGCACCCTAGCGGAGCGAACACCGGGGAGCTGTTTTTT. Translated, it gives CASSLHPSGANTGELFF.

The chain uses TRBV7-2 and TRBJ1-5; 10 bases are a match to TRBD1. The CDR3 totals 14 residues. V was clipped by 3 bases and J by 6 bases; unmatched bases: 2. Germline CDR1 reads SGHTA; CDR2 reads FQGNSA. The CDR3 DNA is TGTGCCAGCAGCTTCCGGGACAGGGGTCAGCCCCAGCATTTT. Its translation: CASSFRDRGQPQHF.

This clone was seen only once. This sequence joins TRBV5-1 and TRBJ2-6; D unresolved. Trimming removed 4 bases from V and 0 bases from J, with 5 bases in between. The germline CDR1 and CDR2 sequences are SGHRS and YFSETQ. The CDR3 has 14 residues. In DNA, the CDR3 is TGCGCCAGCAGCGACACCTCTGGGGCCAACGTCCTGACTTTC. This encodes CASSDTSGANVLTF.

The chain couples TRBV7-9 to TRBJ1-2; 8 bases fit TRBD1. With 4 bases clipped from V and 8 bases from J, the junction kept 6 bases outside the gene matches. CDR3 length equals 13 residues. Germline V gene data show CDR1 as SEHNR and CDR2 as FQNEAQ (reference sequence). The CDR3, as DNA: TGTGCCAGCAGCTCCGGACAGGGTTGGGGCTACACCTTC. It encodes CASSSGQGWGYTF.

V is TRBV18 and J is TRBJ2-3; 7 positions agree with TRBD2. V shed 3 bases and J 6 bases; nucleotides not matched to a gene: 12. Germline CDR1 reads KGHSH; CDR2 reads LQKENI. The CDR3 has 16 amino acids. CDR3 amino acids: CASSPAWTRVMDTQYF. The DNA of the CDR3 is TGTGCCAGCTCACCCGCATGGACTAGGGTCATGGATACGCAGTATTTT.

This chain connects TRBV6-6 to TRBJ2-2, with D uncertain. There are 12 residues in the CDR3. The V gene lost 6 bases and the J gene lost 2 bases, with 4 bases spanning the gap. CDR1 is MNHNY and CDR2 is SVGAGI in the germline V gene (reference sequence). CDR3 region: CASSVNTGELFF. The CDR3 DNA follows: TGTGCCAGCAGCGTTAACACCGGGGAGCTGTTTTTT.

The V and J genes are TRBV6-5 and TRBJ1-1; D not resolved. Deletions cut 4 bases from V and 1 base from J, with 7 bases between. This CDR3 has 13 residues. The germline V gene encodes CDR1 MNHEY and CDR2 SVGAGI. CDR3 DNA: TGTGCCAGCAGTTTCTCTCGGAACACTGAAGCTTTCTTT. This translates into CASSFSRNTEAFF.

The sample holds one count of this clone. The genes are TRBV15 and TRBJ1-4, with a tentative D call TRBD1 (6 bases). V was pared by 0 bases and J by 5 bases, with 13 bases between. Germline assignment: CDR1 LNHNV and CDR2 YYDKDF (reference sequence). The CDR3 totals 16 residues. CDR3 coding DNA: TGTGCCACCAGCAGAGATGGGGGCCCATTAAATGAAAAACTGTTTTTT. This translates into CATSRDGGPLNEKLFF.

The chain uses TRBV28 and TRBJ1-2, with D tentatively TRBD1 (6 bases). In germline, CDR1 is MDHEN, CDR2 SYDVKM. The CDR3 is 16 amino acids. V was trimmed by 6 bases and J by 6 bases, leaving 23 bases between them. This CDR3 is CASSLTTTGLRDGYTF. The CDR3 nucleotides are TGTGCCAGCAGCCTTACAACAACAGGGTTAAGGGATGGCTACACCTTC.

This clone was recorded once. This chain uses TRBV24-1 with TRBJ2-2, with D possibly matching TRBD1 (6 bases). Trimming pared 7 bases from V and 6 bases from J, leaving 11 bases between. Germline CDR1 reads KGHDR; CDR2 reads SFDVKD. The CDR3 covers 13 residues. The chain's CDR3 is CATRGTGSGELFF. The DNA for the CDR3 is TGTGCCACCAGGGGCACAGGGTCCGGGGAGCTGTTTTTT.

This clone showed up just once. The chain is built from TRBV5-8 and TRBJ1-1; 10 bases are a match to TRBD1. The junction had 3 bases not matched to a gene; V was cut back by 0 bases and J by 1 base. The CDR3 consists of 16 residues. Germline CDR1 reads SGHTS; CDR2 reads YDEGEE. The CDR3 reads CASSLAGQGTNTEAFF. DNA for the CDR3: TGTGCCAGCAGCTTGGCGGGACAGGGGACGAACACTGAAGCTTTCTTT.

The rearrangement joins TRBV27 to TRBJ2-5; weak D call: TRBD2 (6 bases). V lost 2 bases to trimming and J lost 4 bases, with 23 bases between them. There are 18 residues in the CDR3. Germline V gene sequence: CDR1 MNHEY, CDR2 SMNVEV (reference sequence). CDR3 nucleotides: TGTGCCAGCAGTTTAAGCGGGTACGGTAGGTCCACTACAGAGACCCAGTACTTC. Amino acid sequence: CASSLSGYGRSTTETQYF.

The chain is built from TRBV6-2 or TRBV6-3 and TRBJ1-5; 9 positions agree with TRBD1. Germline CDR1 MNHEY, CDR2 SVGEGT. J gave up 4 bases and V 1 base, and 5 bases lay outside the gene matches. The CDR3 sequence is 16 residues long. This CDR3 reads CASSYYGTGSNQPQHF. The CDR3 nucleotides read TGTGCCAGCAGTTACTATGGGACAGGGTCTAATCAGCCCCAGCATTTT.

The chain recombines TRBV18 with TRBJ1-1, with D unclear. This CDR3 contains 12 residues. The V end was cut by 5 bases, the J end by 5 bases, with 9 bases between. Germline V gene lookup returns CDR1 KGHSH and CDR2 LQKENI. The CDR3 loop is CASSAQRTEAFF. The CDR3 DNA sequence: TGTGCCAGCTCAGCTCAGAGGACTGAAGCTTTCTTT.

The V call is TRBV29-1, the J call TRBJ1-1; maybe TRBD1 (5 bases). Germline V gene data show CDR1 as SQVTM and CDR2 as ANQGSEA. Trimming took 5 bases from V and 1 from J, leaving 11 bases between them. The CDR3 has 13 amino acids. The CDR3 DNA sequence: TGCAGCGTTCCCGCGGGGGAGAACACTGAAGCTTTCTTT. Translating gives CSVPAGENTEAFF.

This clone was counted once. The gene calls are TRBV2 and TRBJ1-2; weak D call: TRBD1 (5 bases). Germline V gives CDR1 SNHLY, CDR2 FYNNEI. The CDR3 consists of 14 residues. Between the trimmed V and J ends, which lost 2 bases and 3 bases, there was a span of 10 bases. DNA of the CDR3: TGTGCCAGCAGTGAACAGGGAATAGACTATGGCTACACCTTC. This encodes CASSEQGIDYGYTF.